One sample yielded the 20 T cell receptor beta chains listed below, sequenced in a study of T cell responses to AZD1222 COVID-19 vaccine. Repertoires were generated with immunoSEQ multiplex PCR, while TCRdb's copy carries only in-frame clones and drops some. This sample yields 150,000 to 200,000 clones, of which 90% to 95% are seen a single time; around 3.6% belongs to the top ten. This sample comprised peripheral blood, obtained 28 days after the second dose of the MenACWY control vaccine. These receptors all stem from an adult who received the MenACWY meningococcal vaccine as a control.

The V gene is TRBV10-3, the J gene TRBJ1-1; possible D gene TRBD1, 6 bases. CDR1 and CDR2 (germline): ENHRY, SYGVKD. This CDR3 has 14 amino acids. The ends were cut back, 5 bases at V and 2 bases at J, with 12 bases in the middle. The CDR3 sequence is CAISNQGRNTEAFF. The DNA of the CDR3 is TGTGCCATCAGTAACCAGGGGCGTAACACTGAAGCTTTCTTT.

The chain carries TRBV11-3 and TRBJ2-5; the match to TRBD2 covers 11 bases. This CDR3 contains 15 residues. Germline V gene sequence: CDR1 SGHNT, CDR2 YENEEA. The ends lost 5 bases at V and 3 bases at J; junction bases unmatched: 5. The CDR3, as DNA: TGTGCCAGCAGCCCCGGGACTAGCGGAGAAGAGACCCAGTACTTC. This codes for CASSPGTSGEETQYF.

CDR3 bases: TGCGCCAGCAGTGAGTCACGGACAGGGGATGAGCAGTTCTTC. This encodes CASSESRTGDEQFF. V usage is TRBV10-1 and J usage is TRBJ2-1; 9 nucleotides align to TRBD1. Germline CDR1 reads WNHNN; CDR2 reads SYGVQD (reference sequence). The CDR3 sequence is 14 residues long. The V segment lost 0 bases and the J segment 8 bases; nucleotides outside the gene matches: 2.

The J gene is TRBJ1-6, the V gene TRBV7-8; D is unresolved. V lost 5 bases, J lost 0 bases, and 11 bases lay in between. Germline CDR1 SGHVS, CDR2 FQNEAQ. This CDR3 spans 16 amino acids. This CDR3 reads CASSATKSSYNSPLHF. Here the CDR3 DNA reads TGTGCCAGCAGCGCAACAAAAAGCTCCTATAATTCACCCCTCCACTTT. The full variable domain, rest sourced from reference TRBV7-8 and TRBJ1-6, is GAGVSQSPRYKVAKRGQDVALRCDPISGHVSLFWYQQALGQGPEFLTYFQNEAQLDKSGLPSDRFFAERPEGSVSTLKIQRTQQEDSAVYLCASSATKSSYNSPLHFGNGTRLTVT.

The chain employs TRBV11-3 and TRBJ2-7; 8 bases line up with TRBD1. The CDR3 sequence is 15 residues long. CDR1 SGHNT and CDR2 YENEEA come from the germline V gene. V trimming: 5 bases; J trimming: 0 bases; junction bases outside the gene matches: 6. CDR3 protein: CASSRGQDVSYEQYF. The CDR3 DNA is TGTGCCAGCAGCCGGGGACAGGACGTCTCCTACGAGCAGTACTTC.

The CDR3 region is CASMGTVSQETQYF. The CDR3 nucleotides read TGTGCCAGTATGGGGACAGTGAGTCAAGAGACCCAGTACTTC. J is TRBJ2-5 and V is TRBV19, with 7 nucleotides matching TRBD1. V trimming: 7 bases; J trimming: 2 bases; junction bases outside the gene matches: 7. Per germline, CDR1 LNHDA and CDR2 SQIVND (reference sequence). This CDR3 spans 14 amino acids.

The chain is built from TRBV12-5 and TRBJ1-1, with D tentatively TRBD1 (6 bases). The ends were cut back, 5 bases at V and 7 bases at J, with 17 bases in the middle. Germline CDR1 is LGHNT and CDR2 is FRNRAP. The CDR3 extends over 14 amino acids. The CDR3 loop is CASGLGWVGGEAFF. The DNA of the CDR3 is TGTGCTAGTGGTCTAGGTTGGGTAGGGGGTGAAGCTTTCTTT.

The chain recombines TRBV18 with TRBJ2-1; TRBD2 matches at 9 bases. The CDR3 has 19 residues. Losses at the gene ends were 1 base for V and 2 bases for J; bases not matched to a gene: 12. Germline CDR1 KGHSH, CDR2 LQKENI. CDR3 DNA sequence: TGTGCCAGCTCACCACGGGTTGGTAGCGGGAGTAATCCCTACAATGAGCAGTTCTTC. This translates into CASSPRVGSGSNPYNEQFF.

The CDR3 nucleotides read TGTGCCAGCAGTCCTTTGGGGCAGGTATTATATGGCTACACCTTC. Its protein product is CASSPLGQVLYGYTF. The V and J genes are TRBV6-5 and TRBJ1-2, with D possibly being TRBD1 (5 bases). V was cut by 5 bases and J by 5 bases, with 18 bases left in between. This CDR3 spans 15 amino acids. Germline CDR1 and CDR2: MNHEY and SVGAGI.

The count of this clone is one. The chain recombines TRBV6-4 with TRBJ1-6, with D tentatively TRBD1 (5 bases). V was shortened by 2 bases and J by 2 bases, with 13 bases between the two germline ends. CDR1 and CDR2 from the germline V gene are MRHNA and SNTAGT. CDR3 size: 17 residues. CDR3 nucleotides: TGTGCCAGCAGTGACCCTAATGGGGGACCCTATAATTCACCCCTCCACTTT. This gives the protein CASSDPNGGPYNSPLHF.

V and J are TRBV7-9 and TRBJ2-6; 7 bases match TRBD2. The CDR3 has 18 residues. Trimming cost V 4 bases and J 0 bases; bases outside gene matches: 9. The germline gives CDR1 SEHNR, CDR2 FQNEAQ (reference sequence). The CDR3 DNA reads TGTGCCAGCAGCTCCCCGGGAGGAAGCATCTCTGGGGCCAACGTCCTGACTTTC. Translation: CASSSPGGSISGANVLTF.

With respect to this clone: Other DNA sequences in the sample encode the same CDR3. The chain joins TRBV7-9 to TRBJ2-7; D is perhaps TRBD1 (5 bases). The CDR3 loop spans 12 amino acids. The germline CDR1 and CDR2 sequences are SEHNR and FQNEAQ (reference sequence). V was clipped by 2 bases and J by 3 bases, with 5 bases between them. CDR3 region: CASSLQGYEQYF. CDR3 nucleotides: TGTGCCAGCAGCTTACAGGGCTACGAGCAGTACTTC.

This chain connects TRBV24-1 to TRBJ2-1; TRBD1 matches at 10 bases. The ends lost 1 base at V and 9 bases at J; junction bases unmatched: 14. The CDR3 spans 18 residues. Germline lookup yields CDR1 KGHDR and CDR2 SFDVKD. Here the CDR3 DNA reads TGTGCCACCAGTGATTTCAGAGGGGGGAGACAGGGGGCCGGTGAGCAGTTCTTC. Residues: CATSDFRGGRQGAGEQFF.

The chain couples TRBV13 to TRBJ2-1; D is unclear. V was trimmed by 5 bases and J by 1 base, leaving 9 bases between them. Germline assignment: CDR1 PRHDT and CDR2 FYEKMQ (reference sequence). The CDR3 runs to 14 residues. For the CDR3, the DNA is TGTGCCAGCAGCCACGGTCCGTCCTACAATGAGCAGTTCTTC. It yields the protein CASSHGPSYNEQFF.

The CDR3 region is CASSQDHGPGGAFF. DNA for the CDR3: TGCGCCAGCAGCCAAGATCATGGCCCGGGGGGAGCTTTCTTT. This chain connects TRBV4-3 to TRBJ1-1; D may be TRBD1 (5 bases). The germline V and J ends were trimmed by 0 bases and 10 bases, with 15 bases remaining between them. The CDR3 contains 14 residues. Germline V gene lookup returns CDR1 LGHNA and CDR2 YSLEER.

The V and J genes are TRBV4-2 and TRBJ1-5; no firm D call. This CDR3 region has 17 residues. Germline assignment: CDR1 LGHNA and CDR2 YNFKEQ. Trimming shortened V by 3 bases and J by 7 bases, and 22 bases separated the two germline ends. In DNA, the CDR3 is TGTGCCAGCAGCCAGCCAGTCCTCTCCCCGGGCCCACAGCCCCAGCATTTT. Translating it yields CASSQPVLSPGPQPQHF.

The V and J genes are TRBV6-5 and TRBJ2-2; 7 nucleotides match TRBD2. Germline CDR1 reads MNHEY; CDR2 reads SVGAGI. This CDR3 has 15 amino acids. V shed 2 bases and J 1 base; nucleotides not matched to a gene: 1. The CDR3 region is CASSYLAVNTGELFF. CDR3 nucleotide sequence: TGTGCCAGCAGTTACCTAGCGGTGAACACCGGGGAGCTGTTTTTT.

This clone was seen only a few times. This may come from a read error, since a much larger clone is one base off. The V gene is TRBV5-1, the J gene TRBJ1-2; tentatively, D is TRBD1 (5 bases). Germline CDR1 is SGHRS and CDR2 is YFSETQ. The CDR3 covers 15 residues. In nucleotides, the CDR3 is TGCGCCCGCAGCTTGGACGGGGGGGGAGCGTATGGCTACACCTTC. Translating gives CARSLDGGGAYGYTF. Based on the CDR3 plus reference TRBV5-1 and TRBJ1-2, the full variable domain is KAGVTQTPRYLIKTRGQQVTLSCSPISGHRSVSWYQQTPGQGLQFLFEYFSETQRNKGNFPGRFSGRQFSNSRSEMNVSTLELGDSALYLCARSLDGGGAYGYTFGSGTRLTVV.

DNA for the CDR3: TGTGCCACTAGCCCCGGGACAACTACAGGCGAGCAGTACTTC. It is translated as CATSPGTTTGEQYF. This chain uses TRBV19 with TRBJ2-7; possibly TRBD1 for D (6 bases). CDR3 length equals 14 residues. V lost 10 bases, J lost 6 bases, and 22 bases lay in between. The V gene's germline CDR1 is LNHDA and CDR2 SQIVND (reference sequence).

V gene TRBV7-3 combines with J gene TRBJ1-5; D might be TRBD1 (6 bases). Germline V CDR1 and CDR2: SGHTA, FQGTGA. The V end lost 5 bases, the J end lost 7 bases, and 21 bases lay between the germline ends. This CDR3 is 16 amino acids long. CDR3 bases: TGTGCCAGCAGCCCCCACCCGGGGGGGGCCAACCAGCCCCAGCATTTT. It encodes CASSPHPGGANQPQHF.